The source of this TCR beta chain is a study of blood T cell repertoires in COVID-19. Overall study context: Samples came from the United States, Italy and Spain, spanning acute and convalescent COVID-19.

The V segment lost 4 bases and the J segment 6 bases; nucleotides outside the gene matches: 11. Germline CDR1 SGHAT, CDR2 FQNNGV. CDR3 length equals 16 residues. Method: immunoSEQ multiplex PCR; TCRdb's copy keeps in-frame clones and lacks some. This table has about 50,000 clones, 85% appearing once. The source of this sequence is a man aged 55-75 years with acute or convalescent COVID-19. Material: peripheral blood. The V and J genes are TRBV11-2 and TRBJ2-1; 8 nucleotides agree with TRBD1. The CDR3 region is CASSSRGVQGANEQFF. The CDR3 DNA sequence: TGTGCCAGCAGCTCGAGGGGGGTCCAGGGGGCCAATGAGCAGTTCTTC.